The 2 T cell receptor beta chains presented below share a single source sample, sequenced in a study of spatial heterogeneity in lung cancer. Overall study findings and caveats: For expanded intratumoral alpha and beta TCRs, counts tracked tumor mutation counts.

Which antigens these TCRs recognize remains unknown. TCRdb re-analysed the 5' RACE reads in MiXCR, keeping a single row per CDR3 protein. The table has 3,900 or so distinct CDR3 sequences, over 4% seen once. Described time point: sample taken at primary tumor resection. Material: lung tumor tissue, obtained at surgery. These receptor sequences come from a male donor with early-stage non-small cell lung cancer.

This clonotype was recorded at least ten times. The chain recombines TRBV10-3 with TRBJ2-4, with D tentatively TRBD2 (6 bases). Trimming cost V 4 bases and J 2 bases, with 18 bases left between them. In germline, CDR1 is ENHRY, CDR2 SYGVKD. CDR3 size: 17 residues. Written as DNA, the CDR3 is TGTGCCATCAGTGGAACAGGAATAGCGGACCCCAAAAACATTCAGTACTTC. Its protein is CAISGTGIADPKNIQYF.

By proportion, this clonotype is medium-sized (0.01 to 0.1%). The chain is built from TRBV4-2 and TRBJ2-2; possibly TRBD1 for D (6 bases). This CDR3 has 15 residues. Germline loops: CDR1 LGHNA, CDR2 YNFKEQ. Trimming removed 4 bases at V and 1 base at J, with 10 bases between. CDR3 loop: CASSPVTGNTGELFF. As DNA, the CDR3 is TGTGCCAGCAGCCCAGTGACAGGGAACACCGGGGAGCTGTTTTTT.